Presented here are 8 T cell receptor beta chains from one specimen sequenced in a study of T cells in pancreatic ductal adenocarcinoma. Generated by immunoSEQ multiplex PCR, the TCRdb table keeps only in-frame clones and is missing some. The data hold around 9,000 clones, with about 64% observed a single time. Selected pancreatic ductal adenocarcinoma patients had undergone surgery without neoadjuvant therapy. The material sequenced was pancreatic tumor tissue. The receptor set was obtained from a human donor with pancreatic ductal adenocarcinoma.

The gene calls are TRBV2 and TRBJ1-4; maybe TRBD1 (5 bases). V was trimmed by 8 bases and J by 3 bases, leaving 10 bases between them. This CDR3 has 13 residues. Per the germline V gene, CDR1 is SNHLY and CDR2 is FYNNEI. The CDR3 DNA is TGTGCCAGCCGGGGGTTTGCTAATGAAAAACTGTTTTTT. Residues: CASRGFANEKLFF.

This chain connects TRBV2 to TRBJ2-1, with D perhaps matching TRBD2 (6 bases). The CDR3 consists of 14 residues. V lost 6 bases and J 3 bases, leaving 12 bases between the germline ends. Germline-derived CDR1 and CDR2 are SNHLY and FYNNEI. The CDR3 region is CASRERANYNEQFF. The CDR3 DNA sequence: TGTGCCAGCAGGGAGCGGGCCAACTACAATGAGCAGTTCTTC. Drawing the rest from reference TRBV2 and TRBJ2-1, the complete variable domain is EPEVTQTPSHQVTQMGQEVILRCVPISNHLYFYWYRQILGQKVEFLVSFYNNEISEKSEIFDDQFSVERPDGSNFTLKIRSTKLEDSAMYFCASRERANYNEQFFGPGTRLTVL.

V is TRBV7-9 and J is TRBJ2-5, with D perhaps given as TRBD1 or TRBD2 (5 bases each). Trimming cost V 2 bases and J 5 bases, with 15 bases left between them. In germline, CDR1 is SEHNR, CDR2 FQNEAQ (reference sequence). This CDR3 is 15 amino acids long. DNA for the CDR3: TGTGCCAGCAGCTTAAACCTCCGGGGCCGGGAGACCCAGTACTTC. Its translation: CASSLNLRGRETQYF. Full variable domain (missing parts from reference TRBV7-9 and TRBJ2-5): DTGVSQNPRHKITKRGQNVTFRCDPISEHNRLYWYRQTLGQGPEFLTYFQNEAQLEKSRLLSDRFSAERPKGSFSTLEIQRTEQGDSAMYLCASSLNLRGRETQYFGPGTRLLVL.

The J gene is TRBJ2-1, the V gene TRBV9, with TRBD1 matching over 7 bases. This CDR3 is built from 14 residues. Per germline, CDR1 SGDLS and CDR2 YYNGEE. V lost 2 bases and J lost 7; bases outside the gene matches: 6. The CDR3 DNA follows: TGTGCCAGCAGCGTCGGGACAGTCGAAAATGAGCAGTTCTTC. Its protein product is CASSVGTVENEQFF.

The rearrangement links TRBV28 to TRBJ2-1, with a tentative D call TRBD2 (5 bases). Germline V lookup: CDR1 MDHEN, CDR2 SYDVKM. The CDR3 has 14 amino acids. The V and J ends lost 2 bases and 9 bases respectively, with 14 bases between them. CDR3: CASSLPLEAGEQFF. The CDR3 region has the DNA TGTGCCAGCAGTTTACCACTGGAGGCCGGTGAGCAGTTCTTC.

The chain joins TRBV19 to TRBJ1-1, with D unclear. Deletions cut 5 bases from V and 0 bases from J, with 7 bases between. CDR3 length: 13 amino acids. Germline CDR1 LNHDA, CDR2 SQIVND (reference sequence). The CDR3: CASSRMMNTEAFF. CDR3 nucleotides: TGTGCCAGTAGTCGTATGATGAACACTGAAGCTTTCTTT.

The V call is TRBV23-1, the J call TRBJ2-7, with 8 bases identical to TRBD1. TRBV23-1 qualifies as an ORF whose function is uncertain. J was trimmed by 1 base and V by 5 bases; bases with no gene match: 16. The CDR3 length is 18 residues. The CDR3 DNA is TGCGCCAGCAGTTGTAGCAGTCAATCGGGACAGGTTTCCTACGAGCAGTACTTC. Translated, it gives CASSCSSQSGQVSYEQYF.

This chain joins TRBV18 and TRBJ2-1; 9 nucleotides align to TRBD2. The CDR3 totals 15 residues. V lost 4 bases to trimming and J lost 4 bases; unmatched junction nucleotides: 5. Germline CDR1 and CDR2: KGHSH and LQKENI. CDR3 amino acids: CASSRSGGVYNEQFF. The CDR3 region has the DNA TGTGCCAGCTCACGTAGCGGGGGTGTATACAATGAGCAGTTCTTC.